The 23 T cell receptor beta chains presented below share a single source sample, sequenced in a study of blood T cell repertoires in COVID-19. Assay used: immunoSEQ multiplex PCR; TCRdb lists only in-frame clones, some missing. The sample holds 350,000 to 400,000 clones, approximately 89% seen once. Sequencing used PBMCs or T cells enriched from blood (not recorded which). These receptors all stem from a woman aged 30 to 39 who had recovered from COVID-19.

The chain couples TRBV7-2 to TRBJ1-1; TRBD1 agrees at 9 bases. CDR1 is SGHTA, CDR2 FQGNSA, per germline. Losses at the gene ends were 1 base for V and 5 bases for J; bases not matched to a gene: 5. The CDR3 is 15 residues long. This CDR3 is CASSLGGQGGTEAFF. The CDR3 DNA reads TGTGCCAGCAGCTTAGGGGGACAGGGAGGTACTGAAGCTTTCTTT.

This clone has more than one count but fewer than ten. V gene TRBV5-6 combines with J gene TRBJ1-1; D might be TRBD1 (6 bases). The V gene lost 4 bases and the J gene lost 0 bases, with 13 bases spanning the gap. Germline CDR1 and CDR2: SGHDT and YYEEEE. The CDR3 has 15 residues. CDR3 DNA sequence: TGTGCCAGCAGCGGGGTGGGGGCCCTGAACACTGAAGCTTTCTTT. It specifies CASSGVGALNTEAFF.

CDR3 DNA sequence: TGTGCCAGCAGCCCTACAGGGCCCACCTACGAGCAGTACTTC. It yields the protein CASSPTGPTYEQYF. The chain employs TRBV27 and TRBJ2-7; the D gene is possibly TRBD1 (6 bases). Trimming pared 6 bases from V and 2 bases from J, leaving 14 bases between. There are 14 residues in the CDR3. Germline assignment: CDR1 MNHEY and CDR2 SMNVEV (reference sequence).

The CDR3 reads CASSLRQGLQITEAFF. CDR3 nucleotide sequence: TGTGCCAGCAGTTTACGACAGGGGCTCCAAATTACTGAAGCTTTCTTT. V and J are TRBV28 and TRBJ1-1; 8 nucleotides agree with TRBD1. The germline gives CDR1 MDHEN, CDR2 SYDVKM. With 2 bases clipped from V and 5 bases from J, the junction kept 10 bases outside the gene matches. The length of the CDR3 is 16 residues.

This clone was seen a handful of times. The CDR3 here is CASSPGTGDFYGYTF. DNA of the CDR3: TGTGCCAGCAGCCCAGGGACAGGGGATTTTTATGGCTACACCTTC. The V gene is TRBV7-8, the J gene TRBJ1-2, with 10 bases fitting TRBD1. Trimming cost V 5 bases and J 5 bases; bases outside gene matches: 8. The CDR3 is 15 residues long. The germline V gene has CDR1 SGHVS and CDR2 FQNEAQ.

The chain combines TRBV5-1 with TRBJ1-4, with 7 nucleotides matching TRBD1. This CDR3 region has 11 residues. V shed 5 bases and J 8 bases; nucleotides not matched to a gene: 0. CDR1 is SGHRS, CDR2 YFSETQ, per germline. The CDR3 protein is CASRQGEKLFF. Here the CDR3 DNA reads TGCGCCAGCAGACAGGGGGAAAAACTGTTTTTT.

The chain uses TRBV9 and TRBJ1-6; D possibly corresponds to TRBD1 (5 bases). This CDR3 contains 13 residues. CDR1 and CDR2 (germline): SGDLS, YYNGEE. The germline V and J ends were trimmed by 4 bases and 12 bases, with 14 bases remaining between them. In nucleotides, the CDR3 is TGTGCCAGCAGCCTTACCTTGGGGGGACCCCTCCACTTT. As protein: CASSLTLGGPLHF.

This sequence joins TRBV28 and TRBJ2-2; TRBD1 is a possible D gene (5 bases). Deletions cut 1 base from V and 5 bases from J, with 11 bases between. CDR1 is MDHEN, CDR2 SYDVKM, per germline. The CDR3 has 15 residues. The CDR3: CASSLLGAVTGELFF. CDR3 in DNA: TGTGCCAGCAGTTTATTAGGGGCGGTAACCGGGGAGCTGTTTTTT.

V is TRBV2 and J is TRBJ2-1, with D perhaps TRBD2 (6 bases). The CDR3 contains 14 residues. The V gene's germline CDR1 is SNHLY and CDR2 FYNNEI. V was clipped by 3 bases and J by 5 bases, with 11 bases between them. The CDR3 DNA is TGTGCCAGCAGTGACCGGGGGTCGGACAATGAGCAGTTCTTC. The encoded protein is CASSDRGSDNEQFF.

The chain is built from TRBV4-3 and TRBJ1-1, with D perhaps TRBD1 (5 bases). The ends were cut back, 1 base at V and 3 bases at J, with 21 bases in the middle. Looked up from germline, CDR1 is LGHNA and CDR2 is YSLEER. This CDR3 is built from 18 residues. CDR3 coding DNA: TGCGCCAGCAGCCAAGGCACCGGTGCAGGGATGGGATACACTGAAGCTTTCTTT. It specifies CASSQGTGAGMGYTEAFF.

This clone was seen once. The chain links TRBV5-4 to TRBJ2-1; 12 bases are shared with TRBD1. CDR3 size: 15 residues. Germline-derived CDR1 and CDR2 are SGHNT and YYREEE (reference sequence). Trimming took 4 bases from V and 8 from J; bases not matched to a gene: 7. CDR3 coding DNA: TGTGCCAGCAGCCACCGGGACAGGGGGCTATATGAGCAGTTCTTC. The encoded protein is CASSHRDRGLYEQFF. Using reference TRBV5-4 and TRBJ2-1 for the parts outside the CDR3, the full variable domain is ETGVTQSPTHLIKTRGQQVTLRCSSQSGHNTVSWYQQALGQGPQFIFQYYREEENGRGNFPPRFSGLQFPNYSSELNVNALELDDSALYLCASSHRDRGLYEQFFGPGTRLTVL.

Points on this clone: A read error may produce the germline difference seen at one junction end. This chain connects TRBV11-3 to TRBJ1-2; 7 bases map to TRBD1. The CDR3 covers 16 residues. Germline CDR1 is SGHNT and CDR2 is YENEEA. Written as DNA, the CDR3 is TGTGCCAGCAGCTTCAAACAGGGGCGGAATAACGATGGCTACACCTTC. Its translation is CASSFKQGRNNDGYTF.

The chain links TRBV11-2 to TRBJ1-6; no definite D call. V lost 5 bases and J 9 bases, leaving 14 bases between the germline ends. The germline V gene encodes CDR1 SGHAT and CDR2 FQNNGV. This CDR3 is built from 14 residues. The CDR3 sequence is CASSVTENRSPLHF. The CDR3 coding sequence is TGTGCCAGCAGCGTGACGGAGAACCGTTCACCCCTCCACTTT. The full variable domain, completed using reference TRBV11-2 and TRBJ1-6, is EAGVAQSPRYKIIEKRQSVAFWCNPISGHATLYWYQQILGQGPKLLIQFQNNGVVDDSQLPKDRFSAERLKGVDSTLKIQPAKLEDSAVYLCASSVTENRSPLHFGNGTRLTVT.

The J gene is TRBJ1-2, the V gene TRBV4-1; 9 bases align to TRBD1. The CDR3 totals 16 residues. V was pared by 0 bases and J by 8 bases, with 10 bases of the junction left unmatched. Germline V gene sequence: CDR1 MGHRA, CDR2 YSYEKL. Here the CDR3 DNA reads TGCGCCAGCAGCCAAGATAGGGGGACAGGGTCAATAGGCTACACCTTC. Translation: CASSQDRGTGSIGYTF.

CDR3 in amino acids: CASSPSRTGGYGYTF. The CDR3 DNA sequence: TGCGCCAGCAGCCCCTCTCGGACAGGGGGATATGGCTACACCTTC. The chain is built from TRBV4-1 and TRBJ1-2, with 10 bases that match TRBD1. Germline V gene sequence: CDR1 MGHRA, CDR2 YSYEKL. V was pared by 4 bases and J by 5 bases, with 7 bases of the junction left unmatched. The CDR3 is 15 amino acids.

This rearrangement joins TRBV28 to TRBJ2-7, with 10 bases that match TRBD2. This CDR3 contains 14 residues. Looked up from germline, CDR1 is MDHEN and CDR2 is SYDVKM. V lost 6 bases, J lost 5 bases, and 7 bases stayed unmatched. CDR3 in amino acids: CASRPLAGVHEQYF. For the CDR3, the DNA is TGTGCCAGCAGACCTCTAGCGGGAGTCCACGAGCAGTACTTC.

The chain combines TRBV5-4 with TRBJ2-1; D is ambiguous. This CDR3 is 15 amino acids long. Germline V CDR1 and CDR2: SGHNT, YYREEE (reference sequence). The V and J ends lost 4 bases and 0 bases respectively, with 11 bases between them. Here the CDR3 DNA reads TGTGCCAGCAGCGTCGCAGTCTCCTCCTACAATGAGCAGTTCTTC. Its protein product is CASSVAVSSYNEQFF.

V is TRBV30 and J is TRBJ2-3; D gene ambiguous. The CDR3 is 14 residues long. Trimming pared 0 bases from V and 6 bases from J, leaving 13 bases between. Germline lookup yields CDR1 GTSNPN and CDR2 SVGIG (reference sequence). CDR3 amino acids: CAWSVFLVEDTQYF. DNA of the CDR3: TGTGCCTGGAGTGTATTTCTTGTCGAGGATACGCAGTATTTT.

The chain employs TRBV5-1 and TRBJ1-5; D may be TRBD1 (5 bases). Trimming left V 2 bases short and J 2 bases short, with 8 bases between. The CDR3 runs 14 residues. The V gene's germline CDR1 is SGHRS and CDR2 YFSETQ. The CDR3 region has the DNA TGCGCCAGCAGCTTTGACAGTCGCAATCAGCCCCAGCATTTT. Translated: CASSFDSRNQPQHF.

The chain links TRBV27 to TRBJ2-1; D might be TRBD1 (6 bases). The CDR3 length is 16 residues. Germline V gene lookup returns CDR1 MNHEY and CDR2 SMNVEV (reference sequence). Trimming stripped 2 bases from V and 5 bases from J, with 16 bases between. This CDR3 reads CASSLIFGQQDNEQFF. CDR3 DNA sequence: TGTGCCAGCAGTTTAATATTTGGACAGCAAGACAATGAGCAGTTCTTC.

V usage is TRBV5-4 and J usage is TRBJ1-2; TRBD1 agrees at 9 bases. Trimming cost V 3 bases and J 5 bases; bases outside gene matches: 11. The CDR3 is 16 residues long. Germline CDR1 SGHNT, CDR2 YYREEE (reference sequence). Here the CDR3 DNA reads TGTGCCAGCAGCTCGCCGGGACAGGGAGAGGAATATGGCTACACCTTC. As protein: CASSSPGQGEEYGYTF.

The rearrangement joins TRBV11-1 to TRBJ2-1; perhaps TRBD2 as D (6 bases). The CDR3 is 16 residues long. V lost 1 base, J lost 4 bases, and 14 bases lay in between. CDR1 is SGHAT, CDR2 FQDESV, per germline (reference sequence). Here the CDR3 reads CASSLDPSRGYNEQFF. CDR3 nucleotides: TGTGCCAGCAGCTTAGATCCTAGCCGGGGGTACAATGAGCAGTTCTTC.

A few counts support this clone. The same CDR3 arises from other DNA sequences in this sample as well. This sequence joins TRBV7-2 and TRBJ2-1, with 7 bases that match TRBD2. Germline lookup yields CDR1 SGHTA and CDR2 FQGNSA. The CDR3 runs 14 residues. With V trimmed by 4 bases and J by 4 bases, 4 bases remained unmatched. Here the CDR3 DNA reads TGTGCCAGCAGCTGGGGCGGGGGATACAATGAGCAGTTCTTC. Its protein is CASSWGGGYNEQFF.